Following are 8 T cell receptor beta chains from one sample sequenced in a study of OX40 agonist ivuxolimab in advanced cancers. Profiling relied on immunoSEQ multiplex PCR, and the TCRdb table lists in-frame clones only, not all of them. The table lists roughly 92,000 clones, more than 90% of them singletons. The sample in question was CD4+ or CD8+ T cells sorted from blood, obtained in a trial of the OX40 agonist ivuxolimab. These receptors were taken from an adult with an advanced solid tumor such as melanoma, head and neck, liver or kidney cancer.

V usage is TRBV11-2 and J usage is TRBJ2-7, with D perhaps assigned TRBD1 or TRBD2 (5 bases each). CDR1 SGHAT and CDR2 FQNNGV come from the germline V gene. With 0 bases removed from V and 2 bases from J, the gap between germline ends came to 8 bases. CDR3 length: 14 amino acids. The CDR3 reads CASSLERGPYEQYF. The CDR3, as DNA: TGTGCCAGCAGCTTAGAGAGGGGCCCCTACGAGCAGTACTTC.

As regards this clone: At one end the junction does not follow the germline gene, possibly because of a read error. The gene calls are TRBV10-2 and TRBJ2-7; D is unclear. Germline CDR1 WSHSY, CDR2 SAAADI. The CDR3 has 11 residues. CDR3: CASSEGVGFDF. In nucleotides, the CDR3 is TGCGCCAGCAGTGAGGGAGTTGGTTTTGACTTC.

This clone was observed once. This rearrangement joins TRBV2 to TRBJ1-1; D remains ambiguous. The ends were cut back, 6 bases at V and 4 bases at J, with 15 bases in the middle. CDR3 length: 14 residues. Per germline, CDR1 SNHLY and CDR2 FYNNEI. CDR3 bases: TGTGCCAGCAGCCCGACGACGATAGTCACTGAAGCTTTCTTT. Encoded protein: CASSPTTIVTEAFF.

The genes are TRBV12-5 and TRBJ2-3; D is undetermined. The ends were cut back, 7 bases at V and 8 bases at J, with 13 bases in the middle. This CDR3 is built from 12 residues. Germline V gives CDR1 LGHNT, CDR2 FRNRAP. The CDR3, as DNA: TGTGCTAGTGCTACCCCTCTCGGTACGCAGTATTTT. Encoded protein: CASATPLGTQYF.

The chain employs TRBV5-5 and TRBJ1-5; the D gene is possibly TRBD1 (5 bases). The germline V gene encodes CDR1 SGHKS and CDR2 YYEKEE (reference sequence). This CDR3 has 15 amino acids. V dropped 2 bases and J dropped 1 base, with 10 bases sitting between them. CDR3 coding DNA: TGTGCCAGCAGCTTCCATGGGGGGAGCAATCAGCCCCAGCATTTT. This encodes CASSFHGGSNQPQHF.

The rearrangement links TRBV5-1 to TRBJ2-1; D possibly corresponds to TRBD2 (6 bases). CDR1 and CDR2 (germline): SGHRS, YFSETQ. The CDR3 contains 16 residues. V lost 0 bases and J lost 1, with 11 bases in between. The chain's CDR3 is CASSLGVSGSYNEQFF. In DNA, the CDR3 is TGCGCCAGCAGCTTGGGTGTTAGCGGTTCCTACAATGAGCAGTTCTTC.

J is TRBJ1-2 and V is TRBV5-4; no clear D gene. Germline CDR1 SGHNT, CDR2 YYREEE (reference sequence). Trimming shortened V by 0 bases and J by 0 bases, and 9 bases separated the two germline ends. The CDR3 has 15 residues. The CDR3 DNA sequence: TGTGCCAGCAGCTTGGGGCAGGACCCTAACTATGGCTACACCTTC. Its translation: CASSLGQDPNYGYTF.

The CDR3 reads CASSFTGTSQETQYF. The CDR3 DNA sequence: TGTGCCAGCAGCTTCACCGGGACTAGCCAGGAGACCCAGTACTTC. The chain recombines TRBV7-8 with TRBJ2-5; the match to TRBD2 covers 9 bases. The V gene end was trimmed by 3 bases and the J gene end by 5 bases; junction bases not matched to a gene: 7. The CDR3 runs to 15 residues. The germline CDR1 and CDR2 sequences are SGHVS and FQNEAQ.